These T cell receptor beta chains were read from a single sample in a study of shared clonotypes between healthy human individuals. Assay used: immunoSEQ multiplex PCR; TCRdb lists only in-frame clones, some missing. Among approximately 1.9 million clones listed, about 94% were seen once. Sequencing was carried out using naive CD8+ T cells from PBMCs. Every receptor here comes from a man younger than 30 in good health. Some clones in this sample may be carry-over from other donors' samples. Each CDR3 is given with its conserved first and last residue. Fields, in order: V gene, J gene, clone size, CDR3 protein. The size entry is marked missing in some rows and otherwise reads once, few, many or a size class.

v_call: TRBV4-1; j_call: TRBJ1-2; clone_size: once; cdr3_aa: CASSQDLTADSYTF
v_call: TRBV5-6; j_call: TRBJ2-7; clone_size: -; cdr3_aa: CASSFQSGSYYEQYF
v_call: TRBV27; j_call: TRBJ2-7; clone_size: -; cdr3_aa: CASSPGDRGYYEQYF
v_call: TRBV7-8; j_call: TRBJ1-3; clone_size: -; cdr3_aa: CASSFGISGNTIYF
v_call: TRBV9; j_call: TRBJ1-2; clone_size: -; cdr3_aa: CASSDQGASDYGYTF
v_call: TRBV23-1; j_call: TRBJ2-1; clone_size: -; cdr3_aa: CASRAQGTEPSYNEQFF
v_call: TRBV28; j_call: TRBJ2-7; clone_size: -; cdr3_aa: CASRKPGQGPYEQYF
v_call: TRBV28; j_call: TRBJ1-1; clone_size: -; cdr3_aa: CASSAQSSFRAEAFF
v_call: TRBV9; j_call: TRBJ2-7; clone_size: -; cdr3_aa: CASSYQGAGEQYF
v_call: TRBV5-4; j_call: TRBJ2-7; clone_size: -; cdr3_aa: CASSSRGEQYF
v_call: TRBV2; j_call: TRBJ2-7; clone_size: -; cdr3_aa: CAILLAGVGEQYF
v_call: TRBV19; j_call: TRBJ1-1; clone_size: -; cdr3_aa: CASSIGGRRGMNTEAFF
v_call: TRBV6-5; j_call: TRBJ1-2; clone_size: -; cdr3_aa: CASSTSSYGYTF
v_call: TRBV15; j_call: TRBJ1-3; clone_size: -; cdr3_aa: CATSSGSGNTIYF
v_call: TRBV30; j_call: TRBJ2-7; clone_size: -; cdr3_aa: CAWSHGQKYYEQYF
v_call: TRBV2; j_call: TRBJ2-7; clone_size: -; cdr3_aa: CASGGGGSSYEQYF
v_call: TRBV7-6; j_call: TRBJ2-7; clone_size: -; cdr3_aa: CASSLGLGFGYEQYF
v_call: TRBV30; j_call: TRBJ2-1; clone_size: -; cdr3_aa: CAWSPGYWDEQFF
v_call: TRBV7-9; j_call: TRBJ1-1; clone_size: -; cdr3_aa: CASSPQETGANTEAFF
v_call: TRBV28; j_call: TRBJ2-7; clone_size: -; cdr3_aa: CASRAAFTSGTLYEQYF
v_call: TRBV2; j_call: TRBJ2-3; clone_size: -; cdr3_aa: CASSEARPSPDTQYF